What follows are 27 T cell receptor beta chains derived from one specimen sequenced in a study of human T cells and chemical hapten exposure. Described time point: patch test 3, about 24 weeks after DPC sensitization. The treatment is: therapeutic diphenylcyclopropenone sensitization with weekly scalp DPC. TCRdb reprocessed the RACE reads via MiXCR and lists one record per CDR3 protein. The data hold about 160,000 distinct CDR3 sequences, with 25% to 35% observed a single time. The material was whole blood, obtained in connection with sensitization to the hapten diphenylcyclopropenone (DPC). The receptor set was obtained from a woman younger than 30 with alopecia areata. Some clones in this sample may be carry-over from other donors' samples.

The chain combines TRBV7-9 with TRBJ2-3; D is perhaps TRBD2 (5 bases). Germline lookup yields CDR1 SEHNR and CDR2 FQNEAQ (reference sequence). The ends were cut back, 3 bases at V and 2 bases at J, with 9 bases in the middle. The CDR3 is made up of 14 amino acids. Here the CDR3 DNA reads TGTGCCAGCAGCTTGAGCGGAGACACAGATACGCAGTATTTT. This sequence encodes CASSLSGDTDTQYF.

This clonotype was detected only a few times. The rearrangement links TRBV27 to TRBJ2-7; maybe TRBD1 (6 bases). CDR1 and CDR2 from the germline V gene are MNHEY and SMNVEV (reference sequence). V was pared by 5 bases and J by 6 bases, with 11 bases between. The CDR3 loop spans 12 amino acids. CDR3 amino acids: CASSQQGGEQYF. The CDR3 nucleotides read TGTGCCAGCAGTCAACAGGGCGGCGAGCAGTACTTC.

The V and J genes are TRBV20-1 and TRBJ2-7, with 9 bases identical to TRBD2. Germline values: CDR1 DFQATT, CDR2 SNEGSKA (reference sequence). CDR3 length equals 16 residues. V was pared by 3 bases and J by 4 bases, with 13 bases of the junction left unmatched. CDR3 sequence: CSARETSGPPAYEQYF. In DNA, the CDR3 is TGCAGTGCTAGGGAGACTAGCGGACCTCCGGCGTACGAGCAGTACTTC.

The genes are TRBV27 and TRBJ1-1; 7 bases are a match to TRBD1. The germline V gene has CDR1 MNHEY and CDR2 SMNVEV (reference sequence). The CDR3 is made up of 15 amino acids. With 5 bases clipped from V and 5 bases from J, the junction kept 11 bases outside the gene matches. CDR3 bases: TGTGCCAGCAGTCCTGGGGGACAGCCGAGGACTGAAGCTTTCTTT. Amino acids: CASSPGGQPRTEAFF.

The chain recombines TRBV3-1 with TRBJ1-5; D ambiguous. CDR1 and CDR2 from the germline V gene are LGHDT and YNNKEL (reference sequence). The CDR3 covers 15 residues. The V end was cut by 0 bases, the J end by 7 bases, with 13 bases between. The CDR3 reads CASSQDLRVAQPQHF. The CDR3, as DNA: TGTGCCAGCAGCCAAGATCTGAGGGTGGCGCAGCCCCAGCATTTT.

This clonotype was detected only a few times. The genes are TRBV6-2 or TRBV6-3 and TRBJ2-2; 9 bases agree with TRBD2. V dropped 3 bases and J dropped 3; count of bases not matched to a gene: 8. There are 17 residues in the CDR3. Per germline, CDR1 MNHEY and CDR2 SVGEGT. The CDR3 DNA is TGTGCCAGCAGTTATCTCGGAGCGGGAGGATACACCGGGGAGCTGTTTTTT. It specifies CASSYLGAGGYTGELFF.

This chain joins TRBV7-2 and TRBJ1-2; perhaps TRBD1 as D (6 bases). V shed 2 bases and J shed 4 bases, with 14 bases lying between them. CDR1 SGHTA and CDR2 FQGNSA come from the germline V gene. This CDR3 contains 15 residues. The CDR3 nucleotides read TGTGCCAGCAGCTTACGACAGGTTGGGGGCTATGGCTACACCTTC. The encoded protein is CASSLRQVGGYGYTF. The whole variable domain, filled in from reference TRBV7-2 and TRBJ1-2, reads GAGVSQSPSNKVTEKGKDVELRCDPISGHTALYWYRQSLGQGLEFLIYFQGNSAPDKSGLPSDRFSAERTGGSVSTLTIQRTQQEDSAVYLCASSLRQVGGYGYTFGSGTRLTVV.

In this sample, this clonotype turned up a few times. The chain uses TRBV4-1 and TRBJ2-7; 7 nucleotides align to TRBD2. J was trimmed by 5 bases and V by 6 bases; bases with no gene match: 7. In germline, CDR1 is MGHRA, CDR2 YSYEKL. The CDR3 covers 13 residues. This chain's CDR3 is CASRFPGTNEQYF. CDR3 sequence (DNA): TGCGCCAGCAGATTCCCCGGGACTAACGAGCAGTACTTC.

This chain connects TRBV4-3 to TRBJ2-5, with 8 bases fitting TRBD1. Germline values: CDR1 LGHNA, CDR2 YSLEER. V shed 0 bases and J 1 base; nucleotides not matched to a gene: 13. The CDR3 contains 19 residues. The chain's CDR3 is CASSQDRSTGGILQETQYF. CDR3 bases: TGCGCCAGCAGCCAAGATCGTAGCACAGGGGGAATCCTCCAAGAGACCCAGTACTTC.

This clonotype has more than one count but fewer than ten. The CDR3 DNA follows: TGTGCCAGCAGTAGCACTACCCTGTATTTT. As protein: CASSSTTLYF. This chain joins TRBV6-1 and TRBJ2-3; D uncertain. This CDR3 has 10 amino acids. Per the germline V gene, CDR1 is MNHNS and CDR2 is SASEGT. V lost 5 bases, J lost 14 bases, and 11 bases lay in between.

This rearrangement joins TRBV7-3 to TRBJ1-6; 7 bases align to TRBD1. The V gene end was trimmed by 1 base and the J gene end by 0 bases; junction bases not matched to a gene: 3. Germline V lookup: CDR1 SGHTA, CDR2 FQGTGA. The CDR3 extends over 17 amino acids. The CDR3 coding sequence is TGTGCCAGCAGCTTAAAGGGACAGAGCTCCTATAATTCACCCCTCCACTTT. The encoded protein is CASSLKGQSSYNSPLHF.

The rearrangement joins TRBV12-3 or TRBV12-4 to TRBJ1-2; tentative D call: TRBD1 (6 bases). Trimming removed 6 bases at V and 12 bases at J, with 17 bases between. The CDR3 is 12 residues long. The CDR3 spells CASRPGGVDHTF. CDR3 nucleotide sequence: TGTGCCAGCAGACCCGGGGGCGTAGATCACACCTTC.

The V call is TRBV27, the J call TRBJ2-2; D unclear. The CDR3 extends over 13 amino acids. CDR1 is MNHEY and CDR2 is SMNVEV in the germline V gene (reference sequence). V dropped 8 bases and J dropped 4 bases, with 11 bases sitting between them. The CDR3 loop reads CASALGFTGELFF. CDR3 in DNA: TGTGCCAGCGCTTTAGGGTTCACCGGGGAGCTGTTTTTT.

The table lists this clonotype with a count of one. The V gene is TRBV7-2, the J gene TRBJ2-7; 12 bases map to TRBD2. This CDR3 region has 15 residues. Germline CDR1 is SGHTA and CDR2 is FQGNSA. J gave up 6 bases and V 5 bases, and 8 bases lay outside the gene matches. CDR3 sequence: CASSPKTSGSLEQYF. The CDR3 coding sequence is TGTGCCAGCAGCCCGAAGACTAGCGGGAGTCTCGAGCAGTACTTC. Variable domain in full (rest from reference TRBV7-2 and TRBJ2-7): GAGVSQSPSNKVTEKGKDVELRCDPISGHTALYWYRQSLGQGLEFLIYFQGNSAPDKSGLPSDRFSAERTGGSVSTLTIQRTQQEDSAVYLCASSPKTSGSLEQYFGPGTRLTVT.

There are a few counts of this clonotype. The genes are TRBV20-1 and TRBJ2-7; 14 positions agree with TRBD2. The V gene's germline CDR1 is DFQATT and CDR2 SNEGSKA (reference sequence). The CDR3 is 17 residues long. V was pared by 7 bases and J by 5 bases, with 16 bases of the junction left unmatched. The CDR3 loop is CSGAGTSGRELRDEQYF. In DNA form, the CDR3 reads TGCAGTGGGGCCGGGACTAGCGGGAGAGAATTAAGGGACGAGCAGTACTTC.

As concerns this clonotype: The junction shows a germline mismatch at one end, possibly a read error. This chain joins TRBV28 and TRBJ2-7, with D maybe TRBD1 (5 bases). Germline V CDR1 and CDR2: MDHEN, SYDVKM. The CDR3 spans 13 residues. Here the CDR3 DNA reads TGTGCCAGCAGTTTAAACCCCAGGGCGCAATTATCCTTC. Protein: CASSLNPRAQLSF.

This clonotype has at least ten counts. The chain employs TRBV4-3 and TRBJ1-2; D may be TRBD1 (5 bases). V shed 1 base and J shed 7 bases, with 13 bases lying between them. The CDR3 sequence is 14 residues long. Per germline, CDR1 LGHNA and CDR2 YSLEER. CDR3 in DNA: TGCGCCAGCAGCCAAGCGGGGGACGGTGCTGGCTACACCTTC. It is translated as CASSQAGDGAGYTF.

The chain links TRBV4-1 to TRBJ1-3, with D possibly being TRBD1 (6 bases). Trimming pared 0 bases from V and 4 bases from J, leaving 16 bases between. Per the germline V gene, CDR1 is MGHRA and CDR2 is YSYEKL. This CDR3 has 17 residues. CDR3 amino acids: CASSQDGRDIKGNTIYF. DNA of the CDR3: TGCGCCAGCAGCCAAGATGGCAGGGACATAAAAGGAAACACCATATATTTT.

This clonotype came up many times. The J gene is TRBJ1-4, the V gene TRBV20-1; maybe TRBD1 (5 bases). Germline V gene lookup returns CDR1 DFQATT and CDR2 SNEGSKA (reference sequence). Trimming shortened V by 0 bases and J by 8 bases, and 13 bases separated the two germline ends. CDR3 length equals 14 residues. The CDR3 region has the DNA TGCAGTGCTAGAGATCTCAGGGATAACGAAAAACTGTTTTTT. Protein product: CSARDLRDNEKLFF.

This chain links TRBV25-1 with TRBJ2-7; 12 bases fit TRBD1. With V trimmed by 3 bases and J by 6 bases, 3 bases remained unmatched. The CDR3 runs 14 residues. The V gene's germline CDR1 is MGHDK and CDR2 SYGVNS. CDR3 amino acids: CASSEGQGAPEQYF. CDR3 DNA sequence: TGTGCCAGCAGTGAGGGACAGGGGGCACCCGAGCAGTACTTC.

This clonotype came up many times. The genes are TRBV3-1 and TRBJ2-2; possibly TRBD1 for D (5 bases). The germline CDR1 and CDR2 sequences are LGHDT and YNNKEL (reference sequence). This CDR3 contains 14 residues. V was trimmed by 2 bases and J by 3 bases, leaving 7 bases between them. The CDR3 DNA reads TGTGCCAGCAGCCAATTACAGGACACCGGGGAGCTGTTTTTT. It codes for CASSQLQDTGELFF.

CDR3 bases: TGCAGCGTGGGGGGGAACCCCCCCGTCTATGAGCAGTTCTTC. Translating gives CSVGGNPPVYEQFF. V gene TRBV29-1 combines with J gene TRBJ2-1; TRBD2 agrees at 7 bases. V shed 6 bases, J shed 8 bases, and the junction held 13 bases outside the gene matches. Germline loops: CDR1 SQVTM, CDR2 ANQGSEA. The CDR3 is 14 amino acids.

This clonotype was observed a handful of times. The chain couples TRBV6-2 or TRBV6-3 to TRBJ2-7; possibly TRBD2 for D (5 bases). This CDR3 is 15 amino acids long. The V and J ends lost 2 bases and 4 bases respectively, with 15 bases between them. Germline CDR1 is MNHEY and CDR2 is SVGEGT. CDR3 sequence: CASSYVASRVYEQYF. For the CDR3, the DNA is TGTGCCAGCAGTTACGTAGCTTCGAGGGTATACGAGCAGTACTTC.

This clonotype has just a few counts. J is TRBJ1-1 and V is TRBV2; D possibly corresponds to TRBD1 (5 bases). The V gene's germline CDR1 is SNHLY and CDR2 FYNNEI. Trimming left V 3 bases short and J 10 bases short, with 12 bases between. There are 12 residues in the CDR3. CDR3 loop: CASSDWGDGAFF. The CDR3 nucleotides read TGTGCCAGCAGTGATTGGGGGGACGGAGCTTTCTTT. Full variable domain (missing parts from reference TRBV2 and TRBJ1-1): EPEVTQTPSHQVTQMGQEVILRCVPISNHLYFYWYRQILGQKVEFLVSFYNNEISEKSEIFDDQFSVERPDGSNFTLKIRSTKLEDSAMYFCASSDWGDGAFFGQGTRLTVV.

This clonotype has more than one count but fewer than ten. This sequence joins TRBV20-1 and TRBJ2-7, with 7 bases identical to TRBD2. CDR1 and CDR2 from the germline V gene are DFQATT and SNEGSKA (reference sequence). The CDR3 has 15 residues. The V segment lost 6 bases and the J segment 1 base; nucleotides outside the gene matches: 12. The CDR3 DNA follows: TGCAGTGCGCCCGAATGGGCTAGCGGATCCTACGAGCAGTACTTC. Amino acids: CSAPEWASGSYEQYF.

The chain employs TRBV5-1 and TRBJ1-4, with D perhaps TRBD1 (6 bases). The CDR3 totals 14 residues. CDR1 is SGHRS and CDR2 is YFSETQ in the germline V gene. Trimming shortened V by 3 bases and J by 3 bases, and 9 bases separated the two germline ends. The CDR3 DNA sequence: TGCGCCAGCAGCTGGCAGGGGCCTAATGAAAAACTGTTTTTT. Residues: CASSWQGPNEKLFF.

The CDR3 DNA is TGCAGCGTTGGGACTAGCTCCTACAATGAGCAGTTCTTC. The encoded protein is CSVGTSSYNEQFF. The chain carries TRBV29-1 and TRBJ2-1; 7 bases align to TRBD2. Trimming took 4 bases from V and 0 from J; bases not matched to a gene: 0. Germline values: CDR1 SQVTM, CDR2 ANQGSEA. The length of the CDR3 is 13 residues.